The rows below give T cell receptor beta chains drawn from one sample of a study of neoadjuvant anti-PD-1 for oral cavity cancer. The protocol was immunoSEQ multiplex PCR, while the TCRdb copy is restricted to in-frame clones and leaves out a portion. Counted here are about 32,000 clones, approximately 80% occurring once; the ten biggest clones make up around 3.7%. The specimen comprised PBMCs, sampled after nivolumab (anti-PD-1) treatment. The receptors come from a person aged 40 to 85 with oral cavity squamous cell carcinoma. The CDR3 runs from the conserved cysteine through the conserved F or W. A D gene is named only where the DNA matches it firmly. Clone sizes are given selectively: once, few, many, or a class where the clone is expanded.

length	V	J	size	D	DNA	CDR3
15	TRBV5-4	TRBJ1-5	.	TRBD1	TGTGCCAGCAGCCGAGGGACAGGAAACAATCAGCCCCAGCATTTT	CASSRGTGNNQPQHF
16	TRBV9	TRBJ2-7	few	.	TGTGCCAGCAGCCCCCGAGCGGCTGGGGTTACCTACGAGCAGTACTTC	CASSPRAAGVTYEQYF
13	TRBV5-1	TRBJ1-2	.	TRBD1	TGCGCCAGCAGCCCCGGACAGGTCTATGGCTACACCTTC	CASSPGQVYGYTF
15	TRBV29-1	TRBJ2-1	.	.	TGCAGCGTTGAAGGAAAGGTAGGGAACTACAATGAGCAGTTCTTC	CSVEGKVGNYNEQFF
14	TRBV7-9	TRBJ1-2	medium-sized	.	TGTGCCAGCAGCTTAGTCGTCGCAAACTATGGCTACACCTTC	CASSLVVANYGYTF
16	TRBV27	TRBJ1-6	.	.	TGTGCCAGCAGTTTATGGTCCCCCTCCTATAATTCACCCCTCCACTTT	CASSLWSPSYNSPLHF
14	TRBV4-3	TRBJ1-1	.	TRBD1	TGCGCCAGCAGCCAGGACAGGGGTGGTACTGAAGCTTTCTTT	CASSQDRGGTEAFF
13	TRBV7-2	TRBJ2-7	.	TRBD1	TGTGCCAGCAGCCCCGACAGGGATCACGAGCAGTACTTC	CASSPDRDHEQYF
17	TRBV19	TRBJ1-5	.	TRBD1	TGTGCCAGTAGTATAACCGGGACAGTTACTAGCAATCAGCCCCAGCATTTT	CASSITGTVTSNQPQHF
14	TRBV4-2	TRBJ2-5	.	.	TGTGCCAGCAGCGCCAGGACTGTTCAAGAGACCCAGTACTTC	CASSARTVQETQYF
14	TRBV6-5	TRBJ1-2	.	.	TGTGCCAGCAGTTACTCAGGGTGGTTGGATGGCTACACCTTC	CASSYSGWLDGYTF
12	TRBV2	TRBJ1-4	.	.	TGTGCCAGCAGTGTGGCCGGGGAAAAACTGTTTTTT	CASSVAGEKLFF
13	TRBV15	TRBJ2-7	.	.	TGTGCCACCAGCAGAGACAGCTACTACGAGCAGTACTTC	CATSRDSYYEQYF
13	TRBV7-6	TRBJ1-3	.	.	TGTGCCAGCAGCTCTTTACAGGGAGGAACCATATATTTT	CASSSLQGGTIYF